The 10 T cell receptor beta chains presented below share a single source sample, sequenced in a study of T cell repertoires in cytomegalovirus infection. TCRdb used MiXCR to reprocess the reads, holding one entry per CDR3 protein. The table shows 500,000 to 600,000 distinct CDR3 sequences, with approximately 15% occurring only once. Sequencing used CD8+ T cells from PBMCs. Every receptor here comes from a human donor in good health (CMV status not recorded). Some clones in this sample may be carry-over from other donors' samples.

This clonotype was seen a few times. The J gene is TRBJ2-3, the V gene TRBV6-1, with 8 bases aligning to TRBD2. The CDR3 is 16 residues long. Trimming removed 0 bases from V and 1 base from J; junction bases left unmatched: 3. The germline CDR1 and CDR2 sequences are MNHNS and SASEGT. The CDR3 loop reads CASSEATSGRTDTQYF. CDR3 DNA sequence: TGTGCCAGCAGTGAAGCTACTAGCGGACGCACAGATACGCAGTATTTT.

This clonotype came up a few times. The chain couples TRBV14 to TRBJ2-1, with 8 positions matching TRBD2. Trimming cost V 5 bases and J 8 bases; bases outside gene matches: 17. CDR1 is SGHDN, CDR2 FVKESK, per germline. This CDR3 region has 17 residues. CDR3 nucleotides: TGTGCCAGCAGCTCTCGTATTAGCGGGACCCTGGGCGATGAGCAGTTCTTC. It codes for CASSSRISGTLGDEQFF. Full variable domain (missing parts from reference TRBV14 and TRBJ2-1): EAGVTQFPSHSVIEKGQTVTLRCDPISGHDNLYWYRRVMGKEIKFLLHFVKESKQDESGMPNNRFLAERTGGTYSTLKVQPAELEDSGVYFCASSSRISGTLGDEQFFGPGTRLTVL.

For this clonotype: A single base separates this from a much larger clone, so it may be a read error. V usage is TRBV9 and J usage is TRBJ2-1, with TRBD2 matching 14 bases. V shed 4 bases and J 8 bases; nucleotides not matched to a gene: 5. Germline V gives CDR1 SGDLS, CDR2 YYNGEE. This CDR3 region has 15 residues. The CDR3 is CASSPGLAGVYEQFF. In DNA form, the CDR3 reads TGTGCCAGCAGCCCGGGACTAGCGGGAGTCTATGAGCAGTTCTTC.

This clonotype was observed at least ten times. The J gene is TRBJ1-2, the V gene TRBV6-1; a possible D gene is TRBD1 (6 bases). The V end was cut by 6 bases, the J end by 8 bases, with 19 bases between. Per the germline V gene, CDR1 is MNHNS and CDR2 is SASEGT. The CDR3 consists of 14 residues. The CDR3, as DNA: TGTGCCAGCAGCGTCCGGGACACCACACGAGGCTACACCTTC. Amino acid sequence: CASSVRDTTRGYTF.

This clonotype has ten or more counts. This sequence joins TRBV7-9 and TRBJ1-1; no reliable D call. V was trimmed by 8 bases and J by 5 bases, leaving 18 bases between them. The germline V gene encodes CDR1 SEHNR and CDR2 FQNEAQ (reference sequence). The CDR3 has 14 residues. CDR3 residues: CASGETGSLTEAFF. The DNA of the CDR3 is TGTGCCAGCGGGGAGACGGGCTCGTTAACTGAAGCTTTCTTT.

This clonotype has a count of ten or more. The chain is built from TRBV7-2 and TRBJ2-3, with 10 bases matching TRBD2. J lost 6 bases, V lost 5 bases, and 11 bases had no gene match. The germline V gene has CDR1 SGHTA and CDR2 FQGNSA. The length of the CDR3 is 16 residues. The CDR3: CASSALAGVGGDTQYF. The CDR3 nucleotides are TGTGCCAGCAGCGCTCTAGCGGGAGTAGGAGGGGATACGCAGTATTTT.

V gene TRBV19 combines with J gene TRBJ1-2, with 7 nucleotides matching TRBD1. V lost 3 bases and J lost 4; bases outside the gene matches: 14. The V gene's germline CDR1 is LNHDA and CDR2 SQIVND (reference sequence). CDR3 size: 17 residues. The CDR3 region is CASSIAGTASYTYGYTF. The CDR3 DNA sequence: TGTGCCAGTAGTATCGCCGGGACAGCCAGTTATACCTATGGCTACACCTTC. Supplemented by reference TRBV19 and TRBJ1-2, the full variable domain reads DGGITQSPKYLFRKEGQNVTLSCEQNLNHDAMYWYRQDPGQGLRLIYYSQIVNDFQKGDIAEGYSVSREKKESFPLTVTSAQKNPTAFYLCASSIAGTASYTYGYTFGSGTRLTVV.

The CDR3 DNA follows: TGTGCCATCAGTGAGTCGAGCCAGGGACTAGCGGGAGACGAGCAGTACTTC. Translating it yields CAISESSQGLAGDEQYF. The chain joins TRBV10-3 to TRBJ2-7, with 14 bases aligning to TRBD2. CDR1 ENHRY and CDR2 SYGVKD come from the germline V gene. This CDR3 has 17 amino acids. Losses at the gene ends were 0 bases for V and 5 bases for J; bases not matched to a gene: 6.

The DNA for the CDR3 is TGCGCCAGCAGCTCGCTCGAGGGGATGACAGATGAGCAGTTCTTC. Protein product: CASSSLEGMTDEQFF. The rearrangement links TRBV5-1 to TRBJ2-1; the D call may be TRBD1 or TRBD2 (5 bases each). V was shortened by 3 bases and J by 8 bases, with 18 bases between the two germline ends. The CDR3 is made up of 15 amino acids. The V gene's germline CDR1 is SGHRS and CDR2 YFSETQ.

This rearrangement joins TRBV20-1 to TRBJ2-1, with D possibly matching TRBD2 (5 bases). With 0 bases removed from V and 6 bases from J, the gap between germline ends came to 12 bases. Germline loops: CDR1 DFQATT, CDR2 SNEGSKA (reference sequence). This CDR3 spans 14 amino acids. DNA for the CDR3: TGCAGTGCTAGAGATGGGCTAGCCTCCAATGAGCAGTTCTTC. Translation: CSARDGLASNEQFF.